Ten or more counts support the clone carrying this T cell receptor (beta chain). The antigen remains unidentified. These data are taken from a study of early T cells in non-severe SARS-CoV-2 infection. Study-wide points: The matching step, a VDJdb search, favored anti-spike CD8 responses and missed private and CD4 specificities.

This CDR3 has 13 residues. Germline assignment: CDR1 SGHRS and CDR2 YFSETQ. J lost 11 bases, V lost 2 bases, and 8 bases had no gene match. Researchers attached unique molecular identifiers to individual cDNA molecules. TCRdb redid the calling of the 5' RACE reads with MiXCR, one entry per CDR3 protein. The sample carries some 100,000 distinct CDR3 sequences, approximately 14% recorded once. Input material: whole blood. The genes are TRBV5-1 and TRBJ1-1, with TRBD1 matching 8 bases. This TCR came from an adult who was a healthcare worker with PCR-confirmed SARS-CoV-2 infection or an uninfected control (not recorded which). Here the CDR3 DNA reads TGCGCCAGCAGCTTCCAACAGGGGGGAGTCGCTTTCTTT. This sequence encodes CASSFQQGGVAFF.